The 8 T cell receptor beta chains reported below all come from one sample, sequenced in a study of cytomegalovirus exposure and HLA in healthy donors. The study ran its PCR with 60 Vbeta and 13 Jbeta primers. Profiled with immunoSEQ multiplex PCR; TCRdb holds only in-frame clones, not every one. The repertoire holds around 190,000 clones, with roughly 80% as singletons. The specimen sequenced was PBMCs. The receptors stem from a woman in her thirties in good health and CMV-seropositive.

The chain has TRBV6-5 and TRBJ2-7, with 7 bases that match TRBD2. With V trimmed by 5 bases and J by 5 bases, 6 bases remained unmatched. This CDR3 contains 13 residues. Germline CDR1 is MNHEY and CDR2 is SVGAGI. DNA of the CDR3: TGTGCCAGCAGTGTGAGACTAGCTAACGAGCAGTACTTC. It translates to CASSVRLANEQYF.

The gene calls are TRBV7-9 and TRBJ2-7, with 10 bases matching TRBD1. Per the germline V gene, CDR1 is SEHNR and CDR2 is FQNEAQ (reference sequence). CDR3 length: 16 amino acids. V gave up 2 bases and J gave up 4 bases; unmatched junction bases: 8. The chain's CDR3 is CASSLPIGTGEYEQYF. DNA for the CDR3: TGTGCCAGCAGCTTACCAATCGGGACAGGGGAATACGAGCAGTACTTC. Looking up the rest from reference TRBV7-9 and TRBJ2-7 gives the full variable domain: DTGVSQNPRHKITKRGQNVTFRCDPISEHNRLYWYRQTLGQGPEFLTYFQNEAQLEKSRLLSDRFSAERPKGSFSTLEIQRTEQGDSAMYLCASSLPIGTGEYEQYFGPGTRLTVT.

The gene calls are TRBV5-1 and TRBJ2-7; the match to TRBD2 covers 11 bases. V lost 5 bases and J lost 1; bases outside the gene matches: 5. The germline V gene encodes CDR1 SGHRS and CDR2 YFSETQ. The CDR3 has 15 residues. CDR3 region: CASSAGLAASYEQYF. The CDR3 DNA reads as TGCGCCAGCAGTGCGGGACTAGCGGCTTCCTACGAGCAGTACTTC.

The V call is TRBV19, the J call TRBJ2-2; 8 bases are a match to TRBD1. The V and J ends lost 4 bases and 6 bases, in that order; junction bases with no gene match: 10. Germline CDR1 and CDR2: LNHDA and SQIVND (reference sequence). There are 16 residues in the CDR3. DNA for the CDR3: TGTGCCAGTAGTACCTATGCCACAGGGGGTCCCGGGGAGCTGTTTTTT. This sequence encodes CASSTYATGGPGELFF.

This clone was seen a few times. The V and J genes are TRBV7-9 and TRBJ2-1; TRBD2 might be the D (5 bases). The CDR3 has 15 amino acids. Germline V CDR1 and CDR2: SEHNR, FQNEAQ (reference sequence). Trimming cost V 5 bases and J 1 base, with 12 bases left between them. The CDR3 loop is CASSLSDLSYNEQFF. For the CDR3, the DNA is TGTGCCAGCAGCCTTAGCGATCTATCCTACAATGAGCAGTTCTTC.

This clone was counted between two and nine times. This chain links TRBV14 with TRBJ2-7, with D perhaps matching TRBD2 (5 bases). Trimming shortened V by 0 bases and J by 6 bases, and 15 bases separated the two germline ends. In germline, CDR1 is SGHDN, CDR2 FVKESK. The CDR3 covers 15 residues. The CDR3: CASSQDGRVSGEQYF. The CDR3 DNA sequence: TGTGCCAGCAGCCAAGATGGTAGGGTAAGCGGCGAGCAGTACTTC.

The V call is TRBV6-1, the J call TRBJ2-4; 8 bases are a match to TRBD2. CDR1 and CDR2 from the germline V gene are MNHNS and SASEGT. The CDR3 sequence is 16 residues long. The junction had 9 bases not matched to a gene; V was cut back by 4 bases and J by 4 bases. CDR3 amino acids: CASSGGREAAKNIQYF. The CDR3 DNA follows: TGTGCCAGCAGTGGGGGGCGGGAGGCGGCAAAAAACATTCAGTACTTC.

This clone appeared a single time. The CDR3 coding sequence is TGTGCCAGCAGCTTGGCGGGAGCCTACGAGCAGTACTTC. Protein sequence: CASSLAGAYEQYF. The V gene is TRBV11-2, the J gene TRBJ2-7; 7 bases agree with TRBD2. The germline CDR1 and CDR2 sequences are SGHAT and FQNNGV. The CDR3 consists of 13 residues. V dropped 3 bases and J dropped 2; count of bases not matched to a gene: 1.